The rows below give T cell receptor beta chains drawn from one sample of a study of blood T cell repertoires in COVID-19. The data were produced by immunoSEQ multiplex PCR, yet TCRdb's version contains in-frame clones alone and is incomplete. The sample contains over 200,000 clones, 70% to 90% of which appear only once. The sample comprised PBMCs or T cells enriched from blood (not recorded which). The source is a woman aged 50 to 65 in a cohort exposed to, infected with or recovered from COVID-19 (not recorded which). Each CDR3 is given with its conserved first and last residue. The D gene is left open where the match is weak. Clone size is stated in some rows and not others, as once, few, many or a class when expanded.

>TRBD1|-|TRBV5-6|TRBJ1-3
CASSSLTGVRNTIYF
TGTGCCAGCAGCTCCTTGACAGGGGTTAGAAACACCATATATTTT
>-|-|TRBV7-8|TRBJ2-2
CASSLMGANTGELFF
TGTGCCAGCAGCTTAATGGGCGCGAACACCGGGGAGCTGTTTTTT
>-|-|TRBV7-2|TRBJ2-1
CASSIRPLEGSEQFF
TGTGCCAGCAGCATTCGCCCCCTGGAAGGGAGTGAGCAGTTCTTC
>TRBD1|-|TRBV4-3|TRBJ2-7
CASSQETRGLGQGYEQYF
TGCGCCAGCAGCCAAGAAACCCGGGGCCTGGGACAGGGCTACGAGCAGTACTTC
>-|-|TRBV7-8|TRBJ1-2
CASSLGHQPIYGYTF
TGTGCCAGCAGCTTAGGACACCAACCGATCTATGGCTACACCTTC
>TRBD1|-|TRBV29-1|TRBJ1-2
CSALQGNYGYTF
TGCAGCGCATTACAGGGGAACTATGGCTACACCTTC
>TRBD2|-|TRBV4-1|TRBJ2-1
CASSERGSYNEQFF
TGCGCCAGCAGCGAGCGGGGATCCTACAATGAGCAGTTCTTC
>-|-|TRBV7-2|TRBJ2-3
CASSFYQRGTDTQYF
TGTGCCAGCAGCTTTTACCAGCGGGGCACAGATACGCAGTATTTT
>TRBD2|-|TRBV28|TRBJ2-7
CASSSPRGAGDSYEQYF
TGTGCCAGCAGTTCCCCCCGGGGAGCGGGGGATTCCTACGAGCAGTACTTC
>-|-|TRBV12-3/TRBV12-4|TRBJ1-4
CASSLVSEKLFF
TGTGCCAGCAGTTTAGTCTCGGAAAAACTGTTTTTT
>TRBD2|-|TRBV5-6|TRBJ2-5
CASSLLAGGRETQYF
TGTGCCAGCAGCCTACTAGCGGGGGGGCGAGAGACCCAGTACTTC
>-|-|TRBV5-5|TRBJ1-5
CASSPGRGNQPQHF
TGTGCCAGCAGCCCCGGGAGGGGGAATCAGCCCCAGCATTTT
>TRBD1|-|TRBV28|TRBJ1-3
CASSYPTGGRNTIYF
TGTGCCAGCAGTTACCCGACAGGGGGCCGAAACACCATATATTTT
>-|-|TRBV15|TRBJ2-3
CATSRNGGDTQYF
TGTGCCACCAGCAGAAACGGGGGAGATACGCAGTATTTT
>-|-|TRBV2|TRBJ2-7
CASGGRAYEQYF
TGTGCCAGCGGGGGCAGGGCCTACGAGCAGTACTTC
>TRBD1|once|TRBV7-9|TRBJ2-6
CASSSTGVPFSGANVLTF
TGTGCCAGCAGCTCTACAGGGGTTCCCTTCTCTGGGGCCAACGTCCTGACTTTC
>-|-|TRBV25-1|TRBJ1-1
CASSEAANTEAFF
TGTGCCAGCAGTGAGGCCGCGAACACTGAAGCTTTCTTT
>-|-|TRBV4-1|TRBJ1-1
CASSQDAPGQNMNTEAFF
TGCGCCAGCAGCCAAGATGCGCCCGGACAGAACATGAACACTGAAGCTTTCTTT
>TRBD1|-|TRBV5-8|TRBJ2-3
CASSPTGGEQDTQYF
TGTGCCAGCAGCCCAACAGGGGGCGAACAAGATACGCAGTATTTT
>-|-|TRBV6-5|TRBJ1-2
CASSSSRSFGGYTF
TGTGCCAGCAGTTCCTCTCGAAGCTTCGGGGGCTACACCTTC
>TRBD2|-|TRBV5-1|TRBJ2-5
CASSLDRGAGGTQYF
TGCGCCAGCAGCTTGGACCGAGGAGCGGGGGGGACCCAGTACTTC
>-|-|TRBV7-9|TRBJ1-6
CASGVDSYNSPLHF
TGTGCCAGTGGAGTGGACTCCTATAATTCACCCCTCCACTTT
>-|-|TRBV12-3/TRBV12-4|TRBJ1-2
CASTHRLGGYTF
TGTGCCAGCACGCACCGGTTGGGCGGCTACACCTTC
>TRBD1|-|TRBV5-4|TRBJ2-1
CASSWGQGDEQFF
TGTGCCAGCAGCTGGGGACAGGGGGACGAGCAGTTCTTC
>TRBD2|few|TRBV19|TRBJ2-3
CASSETSGGVRADTQYF
TGTGCCAGTAGTGAAACTAGCGGGGGGGTCCGGGCAGATACGCAGTATTTT
>-|-|TRBV4-2|TRBJ2-1
CASSQDKLAHGEQFF
TGTGCCAGCAGCCAAGACAAACTAGCCCACGGTGAGCAGTTCTTC
>TRBD2|-|TRBV7-9|TRBJ2-5
CASSPGYLFSGGDQETQYF
TGTGCCAGCAGCCCCGGGTACCTTTTTAGCGGGGGGGACCAAGAGACCCAGTACTTC
>TRBD2|-|TRBV3-1/TRBV3-2|TRBJ2-1
CASSQGLAGVDEQFF
TGTGCCAGCAGCCAGGGACTAGCGGGGGTCGATGAGCAGTTCTTC
>TRBD1|-|TRBV6-4|TRBJ1-2
CASSATGSVTYGYTF
TGTGCCAGCAGCGCGACAGGGAGCGTGACCTATGGCTACACCTTC
>TRBD1|-|TRBV3-1/TRBV3-2|TRBJ1-5
CASSQARTDRDVGQPQHF
TGTGCCAGCAGCCAAGCCCGTACTGACAGGGACGTTGGTCAGCCCCAGCATTTT
>TRBD1|-|TRBV30|TRBJ1-1
CAWRVGRGINRAFF
TGTGCCTGGAGGGTTGGCAGGGGGATAAATCGCGCTTTCTTT
>-|once|TRBV10-3|TRBJ1-1
CAISDRGNTEAFF
TGTGCCATCAGTGACAGGGGGAACACTGAAGCTTTCTTT
>-|-|TRBV6-2/TRBV6-3|TRBJ1-2
CASSLQGDLGGYTF
TGTGCCAGCAGTCTACAGGGCGATCTAGGTGGCTACACCTTC
>TRBD2|-|TRBV3-1/TRBV3-2|TRBJ2-7
CANSQTSGGSSYEQYF
TGTGCCAACAGCCAGACTAGCGGGGGGAGCTCCTACGAGCAGTACTTC
>TRBD1|once|TRBV11-2|TRBJ1-1
CASSIRTGRTEAFF
TGTGCCAGCAGCATCAGGACAGGGAGGACTGAAGCTTTCTTT
>-|-|TRBV5-1|TRBJ2-2
CASSTGLNTGELFF
TGCGCCAGCAGCACGGGACTTAACACCGGGGAGCTGTTTTTT
>TRBD1|-|TRBV9|TRBJ1-5
CASSVSGTADQPQHF
TGTGCCAGCAGCGTTTCCGGGACAGCCGATCAGCCCCAGCATTTT
>-|few|TRBV4-3|TRBJ1-3
CASSRYPLGGQGNTIYF
TGCGCCAGCAGCCGTTATCCTTTGGGGGGGCAAGGAAACACCATATATTTT
>-|once|TRBV11-1|TRBJ2-1
CASSPGPSDYNEQFF
TGTGCCAGCAGCCCCGGACCTAGCGACTACAATGAGCAGTTCTTC
>TRBD1|-|TRBV7-2|TRBJ1-5
CASSLGQGAPPRIPQHF
TGTGCCAGCAGCTTAGGACAGGGTGCCCCTCCGAGAATTCCCCAGCATTTT
>TRBD1|once|TRBV5-5|TRBJ1-5
CASSWGTGNGNQPQHF
TGTGCCAGCAGCTGGGGGACAGGGAACGGCAATCAGCCCCAGCATTTT
>TRBD1|-|TRBV27|TRBJ1-5
CASSRGTGSQPQHF
TGTGCCAGCAGTCGAGGGACAGGAAGTCAGCCCCAGCATTTT